This passage covers 8 T cell receptor beta chains from one sample sequenced in a study of molecular identifiers for immune sequencing clone quantification (dated 2018 in TCRdb). Libraries came from PCR. TCRdb names Illumina MiSeq as the instrument used. TCRdb reprocessing: public reads trimmed at Q25 with fastp, clones called with MiXCR, in-frame beta chains kept. Under each unique CDR3 protein, matching rows form one entry showing the most common genes and DNA. In this sample the table shows some 40,000 distinct CDR3 sequences, around 20% of which occur a single time. Roughly 7.3% of the sample goes to the ten largest clones. The source material was naive CD8+ T cells from blood, with Jurkat cell RNA spiked in. Interpreted using the paper, the cell subset or site label stands for: FACS-sorted CD8+CD4-CCR7+CD45RA+ naive T cells. The source of these receptors is a human donor in good health. Some libraries in this study had Jurkat cell RNA spiked in.

The V gene is TRBV7-9, the J gene TRBJ2-5, with D possibly being TRBD1 or TRBD2 (5 bases each). Germline V gene lookup returns CDR1 SEHNR and CDR2 FQNEAQ (reference sequence). V shed 5 bases and J shed 2 bases, with 15 bases lying between them. The CDR3 has 15 residues. The CDR3 loop is CASSSTGTHQETQYF. In DNA, the CDR3 is TGTGCCAGCAGCAGTACCGGGACCCATCAAGAGACCCAGTACTTC. Based on the CDR3 plus reference TRBV7-9 and TRBJ2-5, the full variable domain is DTGVSQNPRHKITKRGQNVTFRCDPISEHNRLYWYRQTLGQGPEFLTYFQNEAQLEKSRLLSDRFSAERPKGSFSTLEIQRTEQGDSAMYLCASSSTGTHQETQYFGPGTRLLVL.

At least ten counts were recorded for this clonotype. The V and J genes are TRBV5-1 and TRBJ2-2; D tentatively fits TRBD1 or TRBD2 (7 bases each). V was pared by 7 bases and J by 6 bases, with 16 bases between. The germline gives CDR1 SGHRS, CDR2 YFSETQ. This CDR3 comprises 14 residues. The CDR3, as DNA: TGCGCCAGCTCCGGGGAGGGGGCATCCGGGGAGCTGTTTTTT. This gives the protein CASSGEGASGELFF.

The count of this clonotype is one. J is TRBJ2-7 and V is TRBV6-5; TRBD1 agrees at 8 bases. The CDR3 runs to 15 residues. Looked up from germline, CDR1 is MNHEY and CDR2 is SVGAGI. J was trimmed by 6 bases and V by 0 bases; bases with no gene match: 7. CDR3 in amino acids: CASSYSWQGAPEQYF. Here the CDR3 DNA reads TGTGCCAGCAGTTACTCGTGGCAGGGGGCCCCCGAGCAGTACTTC.

This clonotype was observed many times. The DNA of the CDR3 is TGTGCCAGCAGCTCGGCGAGGTGGGGGATCGTACCCTATGGCTACACCTTC. Encoded protein: CASSSARWGIVPYGYTF. The V and J genes are TRBV11-2 and TRBJ1-2; the D gene is possibly TRBD1 (5 bases). Germline V lookup: CDR1 SGHAT, CDR2 FQNNGV. Trimming removed 4 bases from V and 4 bases from J, with 22 bases in between. CDR3 length equals 17 residues.

The table lists this clonotype with many counts. This chain joins TRBV6-2 or TRBV6-3 and TRBJ2-7; 15 positions match TRBD2. Germline V gene lookup returns CDR1 MNHEY and CDR2 SVGEGT. The J segment lost 5 bases and the V segment lost 7 bases, leaving 3 bases of the junction unmatched. The CDR3 spans 14 residues. The CDR3 DNA is TGTGCCAGCACAGGGACTAGCGGGAGGAACGAGCAGTACTTC. This translates into CASTGTSGRNEQYF.

Many counts were recorded for this clonotype. This chain uses TRBV10-3 with TRBJ2-5; D is tentatively TRBD1 or TRBD2 (6 bases each). CDR1 and CDR2 from the germline V gene are ENHRY and SYGVKD. This CDR3 spans 14 amino acids. The V end was cut by 11 bases, the J end by 5 bases, with 21 bases between. CDR3 DNA: TGTGCCTCCAAAGGGGGAGGACAGATGGAGACCCAGTACTTC. Encoded protein: CASKGGGQMETQYF.

This clonotype was counted at least ten times. The CDR3: CSVVGQANNQPQHF. Here the CDR3 DNA reads TGCAGCGTTGTCGGGCAGGCGAACAATCAGCCCCAGCATTTT. The gene calls are TRBV29-1 and TRBJ1-5; D call uncertain. The CDR3 has 14 residues. V was pared by 4 bases and J by 3 bases, with 13 bases between. Germline V gene data show CDR1 as SQVTM and CDR2 as ANQGSEA.

This clonotype has more than one count but fewer than ten. This may arise from a read error, as a much more abundant clone is one base away. CDR3 sequence reads: CASTPLDYSYEQYF. In DNA form, the CDR3 reads TGTGCCAGCACCCCACTGGACTACTCCTACGAGCAGTACTTC. The chain uses TRBV28 and TRBJ2-7, with a weak D call TRBD2 (6 bases). The germline V gene has CDR1 MDHEN and CDR2 SYDVKM. CDR3 length equals 14 residues. V lost 7 bases to trimming and J lost 0 bases, with 13 bases between them. Drawing the rest from reference TRBV28 and TRBJ2-7, the complete variable domain is DVKVTQSSRYLVKRTGEKVFLECVQDMDHENMFWYRQDPGLGLRLIYFSYDVKMKEKGDIPEGYSVSREKKERFSLILESASTNQTSMYLCASTPLDYSYEQYFGPGTRLTVT.